A single sample gave rise to the 27 T cell receptor beta chains below, sequenced in a study of blood T cell repertoires in COVID-19. The repertoire was sequenced with immunoSEQ multiplex PCR; TCRdb's copy has only in-frame clones and lacks some. The repertoire holds roughly 500,000 clones, with more than 75% as singletons. Specimen: PBMCs or T cells enriched from blood (not recorded which). The receptors derive from a woman in her thirties or forties who had recovered from COVID-19.

This chain links TRBV7-2 with TRBJ2-7; D is unresolved. Germline V gene lookup returns CDR1 SGHTA and CDR2 FQGNSA. V was cut by 4 bases and J by 2 bases, with 15 bases left in between. This CDR3 has 15 amino acids. The CDR3, as DNA: TGTGCCAGCAGCTCTCCGATGACTTTCACCTACGAGCAGTACTTC. Encoded protein: CASSSPMTFTYEQYF.

The V gene is TRBV10-2, the J gene TRBJ1-2, with 11 nucleotides matching TRBD1. Germline CDR1 and CDR2: WSHSY and SAAADI. V was clipped by 8 bases and J by 4 bases; unmatched bases: 3. The CDR3 consists of 13 residues. CDR3 nucleotide sequence: TGCGCCAGCGGGACAGGGGGGTCCTATGGCTACACCTTC. It codes for CASGTGGSYGYTF.

V gene TRBV5-1 combines with J gene TRBJ1-4; the D gene is possibly TRBD1 (5 bases). V lost 2 bases to trimming and J lost 0 bases, with 14 bases between them. Germline CDR1 is SGHRS and CDR2 is YFSETQ. The CDR3 runs to 17 residues. For the CDR3, the DNA is TGCGCCAGCAGCTTAAGGGGAGGTCTTTCAACTAATGAAAAACTGTTTTTT. This codes for CASSLRGGLSTNEKLFF.

This clone appeared once. The chain couples TRBV20-1 to TRBJ1-1; D remains unclear. The germline V and J ends were trimmed by 5 bases and 8 bases, with 3 bases remaining between them. The CDR3 contains 8 residues. Germline V gives CDR1 DFQATT, CDR2 SNEGSKA (reference sequence). The CDR3 here is CSASEAFF. The DNA of the CDR3 is TGCAGTGCTTCGGAAGCTTTCTTT.

The CDR3 region has the DNA TGTGCCAGCAGCGGCAGGGGGAACAGGCAGAATGAGCAGTTCTTC. This sequence encodes CASSGRGNRQNEQFF. The rearrangement links TRBV7-9 to TRBJ2-1; 7 nucleotides match TRBD1. This CDR3 is built from 15 residues. Germline V gene lookup returns CDR1 SEHNR and CDR2 FQNEAQ (reference sequence). Trimming removed 5 bases from V and 7 bases from J; junction bases left unmatched: 11.

The rearrangement uses TRBV7-2 and TRBJ2-2, with 11 positions matching TRBD2. Trimming removed 2 bases from V and 2 bases from J; junction bases left unmatched: 10. This CDR3 comprises 19 residues. CDR1 SGHTA and CDR2 FQGNSA come from the germline V gene. CDR3 amino acids: CASSLRGGLAALNTGELFF. In DNA form, the CDR3 reads TGTGCCAGCAGCTTAAGGGGGGGACTAGCGGCACTTAACACCGGGGAGCTGTTTTTT. Drawing the rest from reference TRBV7-2 and TRBJ2-2, the complete variable domain is GAGVSQSPSNKVTEKGKDVELRCDPISGHTALYWYRQSLGQGLEFLIYFQGNSAPDKSGLPSDRFSAERTGGSVSTLTIQRTQQEDSAVYLCASSLRGGLAALNTGELFFGEGSRLTVL.

V usage is TRBV15 and J usage is TRBJ2-3; D gene unclear. The CDR3 loop spans 14 amino acids. The V end was cut by 1 base, the J end by 6 bases, with 11 bases between. The germline gives CDR1 LNHNV, CDR2 YYDKDF (reference sequence). CDR3: CATSRGELLDTQYF. CDR3 in DNA: TGTGCCACCAGCAGAGGTGAACTCCTTGATACGCAGTATTTT.

V is TRBV2 and J is TRBJ1-2; TRBD1 agrees at 7 bases. Germline V gene data show CDR1 as SNHLY and CDR2 as FYNNEI. CDR3 length equals 13 residues. J gave up 4 bases and V 7 bases, and 6 bases lay outside the gene matches. The CDR3 nucleotides are TGTGCCAGCAAAGACAGGGCCCTCTATGGCTACACCTTC. Its translation: CASKDRALYGYTF.

This rearrangement joins TRBV5-1 to TRBJ1-3, with 10 nucleotides matching TRBD1. The V and J ends lost 5 bases and 1 base, in that order; junction bases with no gene match: 3. The CDR3 is 15 amino acids. Per the germline V gene, CDR1 is SGHRS and CDR2 is YFSETQ. Here the CDR3 reads CASRGQGLSGNTIYF. The DNA of the CDR3 is TGCGCCAGCAGGGGACAGGGGTTATCTGGAAACACCATATATTTT. Drawing the rest from reference TRBV5-1 and TRBJ1-3, the complete variable domain is KAGVTQTPRYLIKTRGQQVTLSCSPISGHRSVSWYQQTPGQGLQFLFEYFSETQRNKGNFPGRFSGRQFSNSRSEMNVSTLELGDSALYLCASRGQGLSGNTIYFGEGSWLTVV.

The sample holds a few counts of this clone. The chain links TRBV7-8 to TRBJ2-7; D not resolved. The V end was cut by 5 bases, the J end by 0 bases, with 8 bases between. Germline loops: CDR1 SGHVS, CDR2 FQNEAQ. The CDR3 has 13 residues. The CDR3, as DNA: TGTGCCAGCAGCCCAGGCTTCTCCTACGAGCAGTACTTC. Translation: CASSPGFSYEQYF.

The gene calls are TRBV7-2 and TRBJ1-5; D is perhaps TRBD1 (5 bases). CDR1 SGHTA and CDR2 FQGNSA come from the germline V gene. Deletions cut 1 base from V and 2 bases from J, with 12 bases between. CDR3 size: 16 residues. Written as DNA, the CDR3 is TGTGCCAGCAGCTTAGTGCGCAGGGTGGGCAATCAGCCCCAGCATTTT. Amino acids: CASSLVRRVGNQPQHF.

The rearrangement joins TRBV4-2 to TRBJ2-1; 10 bases fit TRBD2. This CDR3 is built from 17 residues. The trim removed 2 bases at V and 3 bases at J, leaving 7 bases unmatched. Germline CDR1 is LGHNA and CDR2 is YNFKEQ. CDR3 nucleotides: TGTGCCAGCAGCCAACCAACCGGGACTAGCGTCTACAATGAGCAGTTCTTC. Encoded protein: CASSQPTGTSVYNEQFF.

The J gene is TRBJ1-2, the V gene TRBV6-2 or TRBV6-3; TRBD1 matches at 7 bases. The V and J ends lost 5 bases and 8 bases, in that order; junction bases with no gene match: 8. The length of the CDR3 is 13 residues. Germline V gene lookup returns CDR1 MNHEY and CDR2 SVGEGT. The CDR3 loop is CASSQDRVGGYTF. CDR3 nucleotides: TGTGCCAGCAGTCAAGACAGGGTAGGCGGCTACACCTTC.

The chain couples TRBV29-1 to TRBJ1-1; D gene ambiguous. The germline V gene has CDR1 SQVTM and CDR2 ANQGSEA. This CDR3 has 13 amino acids. V was trimmed by 3 bases and J by 4 bases, leaving 12 bases between them. The CDR3 sequence: CSVDPGFGTEAFF. The CDR3, as DNA: TGCAGCGTTGATCCCGGGTTTGGCACTGAAGCTTTCTTT.

The chain joins TRBV5-4 to TRBJ1-3; 10 positions agree with TRBD1. The germline V gene has CDR1 SGHNT and CDR2 YYREEE (reference sequence). Trimming took 2 bases from V and 2 from J; bases not matched to a gene: 7. This CDR3 has 17 residues. The CDR3 DNA is TGTGCCAGCAGCTTTCGGACAGGGGGGAGGCCTGGAAACACCATATATTTT. Residues: CASSFRTGGRPGNTIYF.

The chain has TRBV7-2 and TRBJ1-6, with 7 bases identical to TRBD1. Trimming at V came to 3 bases and at J to 10 bases, leaving 6 bases not matched to a gene. Germline assignment: CDR1 SGHTA and CDR2 FQGNSA. The CDR3 totals 14 residues. The CDR3 here is CASSFRQGGSPLHF. Written as DNA, the CDR3 is TGTGCCAGCAGCTTCCGACAGGGCGGCTCACCCCTCCACTTT.

The chain recombines TRBV19 with TRBJ2-4, with 12 bases that match TRBD2. The germline V gene encodes CDR1 LNHDA and CDR2 SQIVND (reference sequence). This CDR3 region has 15 residues. J was trimmed by 3 bases and V by 6 bases; bases with no gene match: 3. CDR3 sequence reads: CASSLAGGDKNIQYF. DNA of the CDR3: TGTGCCAGTAGCCTAGCGGGAGGGGACAAAAACATTCAGTACTTC.

This clone was seen a handful of times. V is TRBV18 and J is TRBJ1-1; D uncertain. CDR3 length equals 13 residues. The germline V gene has CDR1 KGHSH and CDR2 LQKENI. Between the trimmed V and J ends, which lost 3 bases and 7 bases, there was a span of 12 bases. CDR3 residues: CASSPVGTGEAFF. The CDR3, as DNA: TGTGCCAGCTCACCGGTGGGCACCGGTGAAGCTTTCTTT.

The J gene is TRBJ1-1, the V gene TRBV5-4; D remains ambiguous. This CDR3 has 14 amino acids. Trimming shortened V by 2 bases and J by 0 bases, and 8 bases separated the two germline ends. The germline V gene encodes CDR1 SGHNT and CDR2 YYREEE (reference sequence). In DNA, the CDR3 is TGTGCCAGCAGCTTACAGAACATGAACACTGAAGCTTTCTTT. Amino acid sequence: CASSLQNMNTEAFF.

V is TRBV4-1 and J is TRBJ2-1; TRBD2 matches 9 bases. The CDR3 extends over 18 amino acids. J was trimmed by 10 bases and V by 4 bases; bases with no gene match: 20. Per germline, CDR1 MGHRA and CDR2 YSYEKL. Written as DNA, the CDR3 is TGCGCCAGCAGCCCGACTGATCAAGCGGGGGGCCTACTTCGGGAGCAGTTCTTC. Encoded protein: CASSPTDQAGGLLREQFF.

The chain couples TRBV5-8 to TRBJ1-5; D not certain. V was clipped by 4 bases and J by 5 bases, with 10 bases between them. Germline values: CDR1 SGHTS, CDR2 YDEGEE. The CDR3 runs to 13 residues. The CDR3 sequence: CASSLFPDQPQHF. The DNA of the CDR3 is TGTGCCAGCAGCCTCTTTCCCGATCAGCCCCAGCATTTT.

This chain joins TRBV7-2 and TRBJ1-2; 8 positions match TRBD1. V trimming: 5 bases; J trimming: 4 bases; junction bases outside the gene matches: 6. Per germline, CDR1 SGHTA and CDR2 FQGNSA. The CDR3 runs 14 residues. CDR3 loop: CASSLDRVPYGYTF. The CDR3 region has the DNA TGTGCCAGCAGCCTGGACAGGGTACCCTATGGCTACACCTTC.

V gene TRBV19 combines with J gene TRBJ2-1, with D unclear. CDR3 length: 13 residues. Germline-derived CDR1 and CDR2 are LNHDA and SQIVND (reference sequence). V was clipped by 6 bases and J by 3 bases, with 9 bases between them. CDR3 nucleotide sequence: TGTGCCAGTAGCCCGTACAGCTACAATGAGCAGTTCTTC. Its translation: CASSPYSYNEQFF.

V usage is TRBV6-5 and J usage is TRBJ1-5, with 12 bases that match TRBD1. CDR1 and CDR2 from the germline V gene are MNHEY and SVGAGI. CDR3 length equals 15 residues. The trim removed 6 bases at V and 6 bases at J, leaving 6 bases unmatched. In DNA, the CDR3 is TGTGCCAGCAGGGGACAGGGGGCTGTAGGTCAGCCCCAGCATTTT. It encodes CASRGQGAVGQPQHF.

The rearrangement links TRBV24-1 to TRBJ2-1, with 9 bases that match TRBD2. V dropped 4 bases and J dropped 8; count of bases not matched to a gene: 11. The germline V gene encodes CDR1 KGHDR and CDR2 SFDVKD. The CDR3 sequence is 16 residues long. The CDR3 region has the DNA TGTGCCACCAGTGACTCCGGACTAGCGAGTGTCGATGAGCAGTTCTTC. Translated, it gives CATSDSGLASVDEQFF.

This chain uses TRBV10-1 with TRBJ2-7; 16 bases match TRBD2. The CDR3 runs 16 residues. The V gene end was trimmed by 4 bases and the J gene end by 4 bases; junction bases not matched to a gene: 4. Germline CDR1 WNHNN, CDR2 SYGVQD (reference sequence). The chain's CDR3 is CASSGGLAGGPYEQYF. As DNA, the CDR3 is TGCGCCAGCAGTGGGGGACTAGCGGGAGGGCCTTACGAGCAGTACTTC.

J is TRBJ1-4 and V is TRBV6-6; 10 bases agree with TRBD1. This CDR3 contains 14 residues. J gave up 7 bases and V 4 bases, and 3 bases lay outside the gene matches. Germline assignment: CDR1 MNHNY and CDR2 SVGAGI (reference sequence). CDR3 coding DNA: TGTGCCAGCAGTTTCGGGACAGGGGTTGAAAAACTGTTTTTT. This encodes CASSFGTGVEKLFF.